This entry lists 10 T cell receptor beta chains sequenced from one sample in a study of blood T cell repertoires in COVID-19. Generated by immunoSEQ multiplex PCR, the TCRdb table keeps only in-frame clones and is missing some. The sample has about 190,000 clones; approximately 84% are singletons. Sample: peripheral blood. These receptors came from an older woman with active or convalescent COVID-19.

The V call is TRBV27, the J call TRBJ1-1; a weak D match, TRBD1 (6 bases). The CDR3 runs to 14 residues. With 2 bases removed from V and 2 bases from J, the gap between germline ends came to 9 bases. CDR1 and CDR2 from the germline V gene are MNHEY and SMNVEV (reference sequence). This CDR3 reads CASSLKGTNTEAFF. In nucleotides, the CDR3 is TGTGCCAGCAGTTTAAAGGGGACAAACACTGAAGCTTTCTTT.

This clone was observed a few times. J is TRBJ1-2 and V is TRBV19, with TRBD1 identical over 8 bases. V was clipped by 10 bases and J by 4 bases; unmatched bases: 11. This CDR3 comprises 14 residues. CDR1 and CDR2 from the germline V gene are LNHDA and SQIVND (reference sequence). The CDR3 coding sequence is TGTGCCACTCTGCCACTTCAGGGGGCCTATGGCTACACCTTC. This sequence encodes CATLPLQGAYGYTF.

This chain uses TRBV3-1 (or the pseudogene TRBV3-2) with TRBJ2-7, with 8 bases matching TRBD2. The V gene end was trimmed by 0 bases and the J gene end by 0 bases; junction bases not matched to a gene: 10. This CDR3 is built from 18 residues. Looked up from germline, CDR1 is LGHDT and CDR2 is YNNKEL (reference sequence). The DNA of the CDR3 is TGTGCCAGCAGCCAAGAGGCACTAGCGGCCCTCCCCTCCTACGAGCAGTACTTC. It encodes CASSQEALAALPSYEQYF.

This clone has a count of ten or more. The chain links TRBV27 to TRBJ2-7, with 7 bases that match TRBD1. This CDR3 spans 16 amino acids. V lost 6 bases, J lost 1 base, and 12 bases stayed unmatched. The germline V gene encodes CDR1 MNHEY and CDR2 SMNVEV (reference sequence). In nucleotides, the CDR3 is TGTGCCAGCAGACGTGGAACCCGGGACAGTTCCTACGAGCAGTACTTC. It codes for CASRRGTRDSSYEQYF.

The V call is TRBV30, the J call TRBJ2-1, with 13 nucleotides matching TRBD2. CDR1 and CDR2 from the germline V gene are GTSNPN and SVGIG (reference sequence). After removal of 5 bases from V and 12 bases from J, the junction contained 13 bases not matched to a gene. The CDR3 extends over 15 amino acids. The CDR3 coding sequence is TGTGCCTGGGTGAAAAATGGACTAGCGGGAGATCGGCAGTTCTTC. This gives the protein CAWVKNGLAGDRQFF.

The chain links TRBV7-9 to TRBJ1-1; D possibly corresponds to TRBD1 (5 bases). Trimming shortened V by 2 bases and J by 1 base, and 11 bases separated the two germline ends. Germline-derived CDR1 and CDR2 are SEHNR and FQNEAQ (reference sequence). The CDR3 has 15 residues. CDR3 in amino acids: CASSLWGSENTEAFF. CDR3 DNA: TGTGCCAGCAGCTTATGGGGCAGCGAGAACACTGAAGCTTTCTTT.

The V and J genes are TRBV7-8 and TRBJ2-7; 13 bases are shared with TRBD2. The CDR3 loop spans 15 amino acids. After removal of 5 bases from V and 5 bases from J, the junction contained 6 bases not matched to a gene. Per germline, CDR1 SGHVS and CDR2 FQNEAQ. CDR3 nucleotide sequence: TGTGCCAGCAGCCCAGGGACTAGCGGGAACCACGAGCAGTACTTC. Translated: CASSPGTSGNHEQYF. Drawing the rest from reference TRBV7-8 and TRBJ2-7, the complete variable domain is GAGVSQSPRYKVAKRGQDVALRCDPISGHVSLFWYQQALGQGPEFLTYFQNEAQLDKSGLPSDRFFAERPEGSVSTLKIQRTQQEDSAVYLCASSPGTSGNHEQYFGPGTRLTVT.

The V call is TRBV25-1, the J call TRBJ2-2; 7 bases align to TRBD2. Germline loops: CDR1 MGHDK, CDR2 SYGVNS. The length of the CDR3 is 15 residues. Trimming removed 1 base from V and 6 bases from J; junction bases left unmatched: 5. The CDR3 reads CASSESGGVAGELFF. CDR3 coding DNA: TGTGCCAGCAGTGAATCTGGGGGGGTCGCCGGGGAGCTGTTTTTT.

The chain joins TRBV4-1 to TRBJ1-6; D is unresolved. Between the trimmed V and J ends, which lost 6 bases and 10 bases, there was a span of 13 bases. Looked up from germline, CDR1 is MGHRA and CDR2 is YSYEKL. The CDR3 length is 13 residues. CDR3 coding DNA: TGCGCCAGCAGTGGCCCGGGATCCTCACCCCTCCACTTT. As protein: CASSGPGSSPLHF.

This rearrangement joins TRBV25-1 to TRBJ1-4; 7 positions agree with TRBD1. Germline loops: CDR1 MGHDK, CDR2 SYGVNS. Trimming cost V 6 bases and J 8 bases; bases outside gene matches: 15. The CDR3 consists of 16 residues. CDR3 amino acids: CASRNNRGGSGEKLFF. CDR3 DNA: TGTGCCAGCAGAAACAACAGGGGAGGATCCGGGGAAAAACTGTTTTTT.